A selection of T cell receptor beta chains follows, all from one sample in a study of T-cell memory formation after mild COVID-19. From the 5' RACE reads, TCRdb called clonotypes with MiXCR, one entry per CDR3 protein. The sample contains approximately 82,000 distinct CDR3 sequences, over 10% of which appear only once. The specimen was PBMCs or a T cell subset sorted from them (not recorded which). Receptor source: a man between 18 and 35 years old who had mild COVID-19 (a few samples of this study predate the infection). Cell type and time point are not known. The CDR3 runs from the conserved cysteine through the conserved F or W. Each record gives: J gene, clone size, V gene, D gene, CDR3 protein, CDR3 DNA. D genes are given only for firm matches. Clone size appears in some rows only: once, few, many, or a class for an expanded clone.

TRBJ2-4 . TRBV11-1 TRBD1 CASSDMTGTGAYF TGTGCCAGCAGCGATATGACCGGGACAGGGGCATACTTC
TRBJ2-6 few TRBV7-9 . CASSSGQGGTGANVLTF TGTGCCAGCAGCTCCGGACAGGGAGGGACTGGGGCCAACGTCCTGACTTTC
TRBJ2-2 . TRBV4-2 . CASSQPGAGGELFF TGTGCCAGCAGCCAACCGGGCGCGGGCGGGGAGCTGTTTTTT
TRBJ2-5 . TRBV7-9 . CASSLPWETQYF TGTGCCAGCAGCCTACCCTGGGAGACCCAGTACTTC
TRBJ2-5 . TRBV2 . CASRRETQYF TGTGCCAGCAGGAGAGAGACCCAGTACTTC
TRBJ1-1 . TRBV9 . CASSVVRGEAFF TGTGCCAGCAGCGTAGTTCGGGGGGAAGCTTTCTTT
TRBJ2-1 . TRBV3-1 TRBD2 CASSLRGGTSGNEQFF TGTGCCAGCAGCCTAAGGGGAGGGACTAGCGGGAATGAGCAGTTCTTC
TRBJ2-7 . TRBV27 . CASSPGGRYEQYF TGTGCCAGCAGTCCCGGGGGTCGGTACGAGCAGTACTTC
TRBJ2-3 . TRBV7-2 . CASSSPDSVGADTQYF TGTGCCAGCAGCTCCCCCGACAGCGTGGGGGCGGATACGCAGTATTTT
TRBJ2-7 once TRBV11-3 . CASSYSRTYEQYF TGTGCCAGCAGCTACTCCAGAACCTACGAGCAGTACTTC
TRBJ2-2 few TRBV7-9 . CASSLIYTGELFF TGTGCCAGCAGCTTAATTTACACCGGGGAGCTGTTTTTT
TRBJ2-3 many TRBV12-3/TRBV12-4 TRBD2 CASTFTSGGGTDTQYF TGTGCCAGCACCTTTACTAGCGGGGGGGGCACAGATACGCAGTATTTT
TRBJ2-2 . TRBV7-2 . CASSTHLAFSGELFF TGTGCCAGCAGCACCCATCTAGCCTTCTCGGGGGAGCTGTTTTTT
TRBJ2-3 . TRBV11-2 . CASSLLPVTDTQYF TGTGCCAGCAGCCTACTCCCGGTGACAGATACGCAGTATTTT
TRBJ2-1 many TRBV6-5 . CASSYSGGSYNEQFF TGTGCCAGCAGTTACTCGGGAGGATCCTACAATGAGCAGTTCTTC
TRBJ2-1 few TRBV29-1 . CSVEEKPGEQFF TGCAGCGTTGAAGAAAAGCCGGGTGAGCAGTTCTTC
TRBJ2-3 . TRBV6-5 . CASSSWTITDTQYF TGTGCCAGCAGTTCCTGGACTATCACAGATACGCAGTATTTT
TRBJ2-3 many TRBV11-2 . CASSLGGDHRLDTQYF TGTGCCAGCAGCTTAGGGGGAGATCACAGGTTAGATACGCAGTATTTT
TRBJ2-5 few TRBV10-3 . CATGPGETQYF TGTGCCACCGGACCGGGGGAGACCCAGTACTTC
TRBJ2-7 few TRBV4-1 TRBD1 CASSQGYITGGWQYF TGCGCCAGCAGCCAAGGGTACATCACAGGGGGCTGGCAGTACTTC
TRBJ2-5 . TRBV14 . CASSRSGGGETQYF TGTGCCAGCTCCCGGTCCGGGGGAGGTGAGACCCAGTACTTC
TRBJ2-1 . TRBV4-3 . CASSQGPGADYNEQFF TGCGCCAGCAGCCAAGGTCCAGGGGCTGATTACAATGAGCAGTTCTTC
TRBJ2-5 few TRBV27 . CASSSSRRVQETQYF TGTGCCAGCAGTTCAAGCAGGCGCGTTCAAGAGACCCAGTACTTC
TRBJ1-2 few TRBV29-1 . CSVDPGHLYGYTF TGCAGCGTCGATCCGGGACACCTCTATGGCTACACCTTC
TRBJ2-7 . TRBV4-2 . CASSQDPVGLEQYF TGTGCCAGCAGCCAAGATCCCGTTGGTCTCGAGCAGTACTTC
TRBJ2-5 . TRBV27 TRBD1 CASRTGGATQYF TGTGCCAGCAGGACAGGGGGCGCGACCCAGTACTTC
TRBJ2-3 . TRBV7-8 TRBD1 CASSLAPDRGADTQYF TGTGCCAGCAGCTTAGCCCCGGACAGGGGGGCAGATACGCAGTATTTT
TRBJ1-1 many TRBV27 . CASSPGPNTEAFF TGTGCCAGCAGTCCGGGACCGAACACTGAAGCTTTCTTT
TRBJ2-3 . TRBV7-2 TRBD2 CASSPRLAGARTDTQYF TGTGCCAGCAGCCCAAGACTAGCGGGGGCCCGCACAGATACGCAGTATTTT
TRBJ2-7 few TRBV5-1 TRBD2 CASSASGTSNEQYF TGCGCCAGCAGCGCTTCCGGGACTAGCAACGAGCAGTACTTC
TRBJ2-7 few TRBV27 . CASGQDRGHWYEQYF TGTGCCAGCGGTCAGGACCGGGGTCATTGGTACGAGCAGTACTTC
TRBJ1-2 few TRBV15 . CATRSTGNYGYTF TGTGCCACCCGCAGCACAGGCAACTATGGCTACACCTTC
TRBJ1-4 . TRBV6-1 . CASSAPATNEKLFF TGTGCCAGCAGTGCTCCCGCAACTAATGAAAAACTGTTTTTT
TRBJ1-5 few TRBV4-1 . CASSQVGNQPQHF TGCGCCAGCAGCCAAGTCGGCAATCAGCCCCAGCATTTT
TRBJ2-6 . TRBV4-1 TRBD2 CASSQDSGGLLPGANVLTF TGCGCCAGCAGCCAAGATAGCGGGGGCTTATTACCTGGGGCCAACGTCCTGACTTTC
TRBJ2-1 . TRBV7-3 TRBD2 CASSASAGGGGNNEQFF TGTGCCAGCAGCGCTTCGGCGGGTGGCGGGGGAAACAATGAGCAGTTCTTC
TRBJ2-3 medium-sized TRBV6-4 TRBD2 CASSDSTSGGDTQYF TGTGCCAGCAGTGACTCGACTAGCGGGGGGGATACGCAGTATTTT
TRBJ1-2 . TRBV5-1 TRBD1 CASSPRGTGGDGYTF TGCGCCAGCAGCCCGCGAGGGACAGGGGGCGATGGCTACACCTTC
TRBJ2-3 few TRBV9 . CASNEGETDTQYF TGTGCCAGCAACGAGGGGGAGACAGATACGCAGTATTTT
TRBJ2-1 . TRBV19 TRBD2 CASSPGVSGGYNEQFF TGTGCCAGTAGTCCCGGTGTTAGCGGGGGGTACAATGAGCAGTTCTTC
TRBJ2-1 . TRBV4-3 TRBD2 CASSQGLDSYNEQFF TGCGCCAGCAGCCAGGGACTAGACTCCTACAATGAGCAGTTCTTC
TRBJ2-1 . TRBV10-3 TRBD1 CAITGTGGQDEQFF TGTGCCATTACCGGGACAGGGGGTCAGGATGAGCAGTTCTTC
TRBJ1-5 . TRBV7-3 TRBD1 CASSCYVARDRSNQPQHF TGTGCCAGCAGCTGCTACGTCGCCCGGGACAGGAGCAATCAGCCCCAGCATTTT
TRBJ2-1 . TRBV5-6 . CASSFRGSRYNEQFF TGTGCCAGCAGCTTTCGTGGTAGTAGGTACAATGAGCAGTTCTTC
TRBJ2-1 . TRBV4-2 TRBD2 CASRDRGGNEQFF TGTGCCAGCAGAGATCGGGGGGGGAATGAGCAGTTCTTC
TRBJ1-5 few TRBV7-9 . CASSLADQPQHF TGTGCCAGCAGCTTAGCGGATCAGCCCCAGCATTTT
TRBJ1-1 few TRBV5-1 TRBD1 CASSSLSDRGNTEAFF TGCGCCAGCAGCTCCTTATCGGACAGGGGGAACACTGAAGCTTTCTTT
TRBJ1-4 . TRBV27 . CASRPGGEDSVTNEKLFF TGTGCCAGCCGCCCTGGGGGGGAGGACTCGGTAACTAATGAAAAACTGTTTTTT
TRBJ2-2 . TRBV4-2 . CASSQEDIGMVTGELFF TGTGCCAGCAGCCAAGAAGACATCGGGATGGTTACCGGGGAGCTGTTTTTT
TRBJ1-5 . TRBV12-3/TRBV12-4 . CASSSSDPNQPQHF TGTGCCAGCAGTTCGTCAGACCCCAATCAGCCCCAGCATTTT
TRBJ2-6 few TRBV7-9 . CASSPTTGSGANVLTF TGTGCCAGCAGCCCCACGACAGGCTCTGGGGCCAACGTCCTGACTTTC
TRBJ2-5 . TRBV3-1 . CASSQETPARQETQYF TGTGCCAGCAGCCAAGAGACACCCGCCCGCCAAGAGACCCAGTACTTC